Reported below is one T cell receptor (beta chain). The antigen remains unidentified. The data were obtained in a study of T-cell memory formation after mild COVID-19. Study-wide background: For the most part, TCR clusters were specific to one donor.

This CDR3 comprises 15 residues. V lost 3 bases and J lost 7; bases outside the gene matches: 7. CDR1 is MGHDK, CDR2 SYGVNS, per germline. TCRdb reprocessed the 5' RACE reads with MiXCR, giving one entry per CDR3 protein. The repertoire consists of around 420,000 distinct CDR3 sequences, with about 24% occurring once and the leading ten covering around 9.5%. Broader study findings: Clones contracting over day 15 to 85 were CD4/CD8 balanced, with later expanders leaning CD4+.

Sequencing used PBMCs or a T cell subset sorted from them (not recorded which). The rearrangement links TRBV25-1 to TRBJ2-1; 9 bases match TRBD2. This receptor was taken from an adult woman who had mild COVID-19 (a few samples of this study predate the infection). Cell type and time point are not known. The CDR3 region has the DNA TGTGCCAGCAGTGATGGGCGGGAGGGCCGGAATGAGCAGTTCTTC. Protein sequence: CASSDGREGRNEQFF.